The 7 T cell receptor beta chains below all came from one sample that was sequenced in a study of T cells in narcolepsy. Method: immunoSEQ multiplex PCR; TCRdb's copy keeps in-frame clones and lacks some. The sample holds tens of thousands of clones, just under 80% seen once. The specimen sequenced was CD45RA- memory CD4+ T cells from PBMCs. These receptors all stem from a human donor with narcolepsy.

V is TRBV5-4 and J is TRBJ2-1; 16 bases align to TRBD2. Germline CDR1 SGHNT, CDR2 YYREEE (reference sequence). V was pared by 4 bases and J by 1 base, with 5 bases of the junction left unmatched. The CDR3 loop spans 18 amino acids. CDR3 in amino acids: CASSPGLAGGPSYNEQFF. The CDR3 bases are TGTGCCAGCAGCCCGGGACTAGCGGGGGGGCCATCCTACAATGAGCAGTTCTTC.

As to this clone: An end of the junction differs from the germline gene, which may be a read error. The V gene is TRBV7-3, the J gene TRBJ1-5; D is perhaps TRBD1 (6 bases). There are 16 residues in the CDR3. Per the germline V gene, CDR1 is SGHTA and CDR2 is FQGTGA. The CDR3 nucleotides are TGTGCCAACAGCACAACAGGGTTGTATAGCAATCAGCCCCAGCATTTT. The encoded protein is CANSTTGLYSNQPQHF.

CDR3 nucleotide sequence: TGTGCCAGCAGCTTAGCGGGAGCCTACAATGAGCAGTTCTTC. This translates into CASSLAGAYNEQFF. The chain uses TRBV7-8 and TRBJ2-1; a weak D match, TRBD2 (5 bases). Germline V gene sequence: CDR1 SGHVS, CDR2 FQNEAQ. This CDR3 comprises 14 residues. The V end was cut by 0 bases, the J end by 2 bases, with 5 bases between.

The chain recombines TRBV2 with TRBJ2-1, with 10 bases fitting TRBD2. The CDR3 length is 15 residues. Trimming at V came to 6 bases and at J to 6 bases, leaving 8 bases not matched to a gene. Germline CDR1 SNHLY, CDR2 FYNNEI. CDR3: CASSPPGTSANEQFF. The DNA of the CDR3 is TGTGCCAGCAGCCCCCCCGGGACTAGCGCCAATGAGCAGTTCTTC. Full variable domain (outside the CDR3, taken from reference TRBV2 and TRBJ2-1): EPEVTQTPSHQVTQMGQEVILRCVPISNHLYFYWYRQILGQKVEFLVSFYNNEISEKSEIFDDQFSVERPDGSNFTLKIRSTKLEDSAMYFCASSPPGTSANEQFFGPGTRLTVL.

The rearrangement links TRBV21-1 to TRBJ1-5. TRBV21-1 is noted as a pseudogene. The CDR3 has 14 amino acids. For the CDR3, the DNA is TGTGCCAGCAGCCGGAAGGCGGGGAATCAGCCCCAGCATTTT. Translating gives CASSRKAGNQPQHF.

The chain recombines TRBV11-2 with TRBJ2-5; 9 nucleotides match TRBD1. The J call may be faulty, since TRBJ2-7 better matches the DNA end. Looked up from germline, CDR1 is SGHAT and CDR2 is FQNNGV. This CDR3 contains 15 residues. CDR3 nucleotide sequence: TGTGCCAGCAGCTTAAACTACAGGGGGCTCAACGAGCAGTACTTC. Its translation is CASSLNYRGLNEQYF.

This chain links TRBV19 with TRBJ1-1; D remains ambiguous. The V gene's germline CDR1 is LNHDA and CDR2 SQIVND (reference sequence). The length of the CDR3 is 13 residues. The V end lost 5 bases, the J end lost 4 bases, and 11 bases lay between the germline ends. CDR3 protein: CASSLMKGTEAFF. CDR3 nucleotides: TGTGCCAGTAGTCTTATGAAGGGCACTGAAGCTTTCTTT.